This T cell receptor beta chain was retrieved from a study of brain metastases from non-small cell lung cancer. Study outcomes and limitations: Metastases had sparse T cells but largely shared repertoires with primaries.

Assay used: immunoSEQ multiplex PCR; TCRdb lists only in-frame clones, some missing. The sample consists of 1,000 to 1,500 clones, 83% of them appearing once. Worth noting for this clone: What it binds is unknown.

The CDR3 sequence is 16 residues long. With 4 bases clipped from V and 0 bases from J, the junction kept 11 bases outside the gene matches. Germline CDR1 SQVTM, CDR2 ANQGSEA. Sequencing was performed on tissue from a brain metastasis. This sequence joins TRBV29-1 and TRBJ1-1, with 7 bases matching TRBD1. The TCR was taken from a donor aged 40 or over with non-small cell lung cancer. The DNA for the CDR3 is TGCAGCGTTGGTGTCAGGGGGTTCACGATGAACACTGAAGCTTTCTTT. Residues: CSVGVRGFTMNTEAFF.